This is a list of T cell receptor beta chains from one sample in a study of T cell responses to AZD1222 COVID-19 vaccine. This table comes from immunoSEQ multiplex PCR, and its TCRdb copy is limited to in-frame clones, with some not included. The profile shows approximately 96,000 clones, about 89% of them singletons. The sequencing used peripheral blood, collected 28 days after the second AZD1222 dose. The receptor set was obtained from an adult who received the AZD1222 COVID-19 vaccine. The CDR3 runs from the conserved cysteine through the conserved F or W. D genes are given only for firm matches. Part of the rows lack a size; the others show once, few, many or a class for expanded clones.

clone_size: -
j_call: TRBJ1-2
v_call: TRBV30
d_call: -
cdr3_nt: TGTGCCTGGAGTACACGGGGCTACACCTTC
cdr3_aa: CAWSTRGYTF

clone_size: -
j_call: TRBJ2-4
v_call: TRBV19
d_call: -
cdr3_nt: TGTGCCAGTAGTCGTGCGGGACACCAGACAAACATTCAGTACTTC
cdr3_aa: CASSRAGHQTNIQYF

clone_size: -
j_call: TRBJ1-2
v_call: TRBV28
d_call: -
cdr3_nt: TGTGCCAGCAGCTCGACAGAACTATATGGCTACACCTTC
cdr3_aa: CASSSTELYGYTF

clone_size: -
j_call: TRBJ1-4
v_call: TRBV4-1
d_call: -
cdr3_nt: TGCGCCAGCAGCCATAAGACCCCGACAGCAACTAATGAAAAACTGTTTTTT
cdr3_aa: CASSHKTPTATNEKLFF

clone_size: -
j_call: TRBJ2-1
v_call: TRBV10-3
d_call: TRBD2
cdr3_nt: TGTGCCATCAGTGAGCTGGCTAGCGGGGCCAATGAGCAGTTCTTC
cdr3_aa: CAISELASGANEQFF

clone_size: many
j_call: TRBJ2-7
v_call: TRBV5-1
d_call: -
cdr3_nt: TGCGCCAGCAGCTTGGAGGGTACCGAGCAGTACTTC
cdr3_aa: CASSLEGTEQYF

clone_size: -
j_call: TRBJ1-4
v_call: TRBV24-1
d_call: -
cdr3_nt: TGTGCCACCAGTGATTTGACGGGGGAGACTAATGAAAAACTGTTTTTT
cdr3_aa: CATSDLTGETNEKLFF

clone_size: -
j_call: TRBJ1-5
v_call: TRBV12-3/TRBV12-4
d_call: -
cdr3_nt: TGTGCCAGCAGGGGGGGTTATCAGCCCCAGCATTTT
cdr3_aa: CASRGGYQPQHF

clone_size: -
j_call: TRBJ1-6
v_call: TRBV4-1
d_call: -
cdr3_nt: TGCGCCAGCAGCCTACCGGGCAGGGTGGATTCACCCCTCCACTTT
cdr3_aa: CASSLPGRVDSPLHF

clone_size: -
j_call: TRBJ2-7
v_call: TRBV4-1
d_call: -
cdr3_nt: TGCGCCAGCAGCCAAGATGTCGGTCGGCGGCAGTACTTC
cdr3_aa: CASSQDVGRRQYF

clone_size: -
j_call: TRBJ1-1
v_call: TRBV5-1
d_call: -
cdr3_nt: TGCGCCAGCAGCTGGGACGAGAACACTGAAGCTTTCTTT
cdr3_aa: CASSWDENTEAFF

clone_size: -
j_call: TRBJ1-1
v_call: TRBV10-3
d_call: -
cdr3_nt: TGTGCCATCAGTGAGAGGAAAATGGACACTGAAGCTTTCTTT
cdr3_aa: CAISERKMDTEAFF

clone_size: -
j_call: TRBJ1-5
v_call: TRBV19
d_call: -
cdr3_nt: TGTGCCAGTAGTTCACCGAGGGCCCATCAGCCCCAGCATTTT
cdr3_aa: CASSSPRAHQPQHF

clone_size: -
j_call: TRBJ1-5
v_call: TRBV12-5
d_call: TRBD1
cdr3_nt: TGTGCTAGTGGTTTGGTAAAAGGATTGTTCGGGACAGGGAGCAATCAGCCCCAGCATTTT
cdr3_aa: CASGLVKGLFGTGSNQPQHF

clone_size: many
j_call: TRBJ2-7
v_call: TRBV5-1
d_call: TRBD2
cdr3_nt: TGCGCCAGCAGCCCCGGGACTAGTGACTCCTACGAGCAGTACTTC
cdr3_aa: CASSPGTSDSYEQYF

clone_size: -
j_call: TRBJ1-5
v_call: TRBV18
d_call: -
cdr3_nt: TGTGCCAGCTCCCCTTCGGGGAATCAGCCCCAGCATTTT
cdr3_aa: CASSPSGNQPQHF